What follows is one T cell receptor beta chain and its context. The antigen is not known. CDR3 regions were amplified by Arm-PCR using iRepertoire HTBI primers to build TCR beta libraries. TCRdb re-called the multiplex PCR reads through MiXCR, storing one row per CDR3 protein. Here the sample spans a few hundred thousand distinct CDR3 sequences, around a fifth being singletons. These data are taken from a study of regulatory T cells in long-lasting Graves disease. Study observations and caveats: TRBV28, TRBJ1-2 and TRBJ2-5 emerged as the favored segments in persistent disease. Peripheral blood was the sole material, not thyroid tissue.

Stated time point: persistent/refractory GD, antithyroid drugs over 5 years with positive TRAb. Researchers made the TCR library from RNA that was extracted from PBMCs. The V gene's germline CDR1 is LGHDT and CDR2 YNNKEL (reference sequence). This CDR3 is built from 15 residues. The J segment lost 8 bases and the V segment lost 5 bases, leaving 14 bases of the junction unmatched. The source of this sequence is a female donor with Graves disease. J is TRBJ1-2 and V is TRBV3-1, with 7 bases identical to TRBD1. Sample: peripheral blood mononuclear cells (PBMCs), taken when the disease was refractory, from a patient treated with antithyroid drugs. DNA for the CDR3: TGTGCCAGCAGCTCGGCCGACAGGGCCGGTGGAGGCTACACCTTC. The encoded protein is CASSSADRAGGGYTF.